What follows describes a single T cell receptor beta chain. This sample is drawn from a study of blood T cell repertoires in COVID-19. Study-level information: The cDNA or gDNA used as material had been derived from T cells, B-cell-depleted T cells, or PBMCs.

The method was immunoSEQ multiplex PCR; TCRdb's version includes in-frame clones alone and lacks a portion of them. This table has 180,000 or so clones, about three quarters appearing once. V was cut by 0 bases and J by 7 bases, with 15 bases left in between. This CDR3 region has 16 residues. Germline V lookup: CDR1 KGHSH, CDR2 LQKENI. Material for sequencing was peripheral blood. The receptor was derived from a woman of 80 years or more with active or convalescent COVID-19. This sequence joins TRBV18 and TRBJ2-2; possibly TRBD1 for D (5 bases). In DNA, the CDR3 is TGTGCCAGCTCACCACCCAGGGCCAGAGACATCGGGGAGCTGTTTTTT. Translating it yields CASSPPRARDIGELFF.